This TCR beta chain originates from a study of blood T cells in healthy people across ages. Through a sample-barcoded 5' primer and a J-beta primer mix, a second PCR was run for roughly 7 to 11 cycles. Using its own MiXCR run on the 5' RACE reads, TCRdb lists one record per CDR3 protein. The top ten hold 15% to 20% of the sample, which has about 780,000 distinct CDR3 sequences, about 47% seen once. General observations from the study: As naive T cell percentage varied, TCR beta diversity correlated strongly with it.

This clonotype has only a few counts. The antigen remains unidentified. V was clipped by 4 bases and J by 0 bases; unmatched bases: 2. The CDR3 spans 18 residues. Per germline, CDR1 SGHRS and CDR2 YFSETQ. The sequence was collected from a man older than 75 in good health. The genes are TRBV5-1 and TRBJ2-6; 15 nucleotides align to TRBD2. The specimen was blood. CDR3 sequence: CASSLGLAGGSGANVLTF. DNA for the CDR3: TGCGCCAGCAGCCTGGGACTAGCGGGAGGCTCTGGGGCCAACGTCCTGACTTTC.